This T cell receptor (beta chain) stems from a study of T cells after yellow fever vaccination. CDR1 is KGHDR and CDR2 is SFDVKD in the germline V gene. The J segment lost 7 bases and the V segment lost 4 bases, leaving 11 bases of the junction unmatched. CDR3 size: 15 residues. TCRdb re-called the 5' RACE reads through MiXCR, storing one row per CDR3 protein. The data show a few hundred thousand distinct CDR3 sequences, over 4% seen once. This clonotype was observed a single time. This sequence was found in a man between 18 and 35 years old who received the YFV17D yellow fever vaccine. This material consisted of PBMCs, taken 5 days after the yellow fever booster vaccination. The V gene is TRBV24-1, the J gene TRBJ1-2, with TRBD1 identical over 7 bases. The CDR3 nucleotides read TGTGCCACCAGTGACCGGACAGGCTTAGGTGGTGGCTACACCTTC. Protein product: CATSDRTGLGGGYTF.